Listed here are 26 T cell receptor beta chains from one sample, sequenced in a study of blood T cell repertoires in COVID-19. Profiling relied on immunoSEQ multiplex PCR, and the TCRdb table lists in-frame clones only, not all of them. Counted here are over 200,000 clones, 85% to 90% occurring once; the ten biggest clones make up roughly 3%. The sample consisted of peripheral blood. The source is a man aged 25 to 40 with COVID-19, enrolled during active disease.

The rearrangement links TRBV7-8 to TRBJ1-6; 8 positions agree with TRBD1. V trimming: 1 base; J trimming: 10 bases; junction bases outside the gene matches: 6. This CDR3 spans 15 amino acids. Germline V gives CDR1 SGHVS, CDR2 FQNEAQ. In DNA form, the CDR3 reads TGTGCCAGCAGCTTAGTAATCAGGGGGCGATCACCCCTCCACTTT. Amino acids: CASSLVIRGRSPLHF.

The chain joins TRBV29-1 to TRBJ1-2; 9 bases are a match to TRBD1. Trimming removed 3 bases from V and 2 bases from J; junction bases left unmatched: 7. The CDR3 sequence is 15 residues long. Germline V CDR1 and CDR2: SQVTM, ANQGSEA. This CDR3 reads CSVDRQGGNNYGYTF. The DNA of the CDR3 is TGCAGCGTTGATCGACAGGGGGGAAACAACTATGGCTACACCTTC.

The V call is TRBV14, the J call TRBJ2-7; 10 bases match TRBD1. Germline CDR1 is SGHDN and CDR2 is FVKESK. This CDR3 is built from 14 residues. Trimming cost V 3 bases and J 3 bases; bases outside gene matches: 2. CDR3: CASSQGQGIYEQYF. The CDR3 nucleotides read TGTGCCAGCAGCCAGGGACAGGGGATCTACGAGCAGTACTTC.

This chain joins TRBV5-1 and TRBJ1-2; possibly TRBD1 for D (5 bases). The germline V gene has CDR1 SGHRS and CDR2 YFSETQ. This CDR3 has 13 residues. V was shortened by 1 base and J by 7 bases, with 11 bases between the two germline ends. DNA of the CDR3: TGCGCCAGCAGCTTGCTCCAGGGAAGTGGCTACACCTTC. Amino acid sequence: CASSLLQGSGYTF.

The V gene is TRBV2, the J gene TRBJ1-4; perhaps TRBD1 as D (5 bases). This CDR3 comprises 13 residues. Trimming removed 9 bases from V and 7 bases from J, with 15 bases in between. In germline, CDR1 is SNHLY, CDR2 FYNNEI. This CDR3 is CASTVQGGEKLFF. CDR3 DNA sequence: TGTGCCAGTACGGTCCAGGGTGGTGAAAAACTGTTTTTT.

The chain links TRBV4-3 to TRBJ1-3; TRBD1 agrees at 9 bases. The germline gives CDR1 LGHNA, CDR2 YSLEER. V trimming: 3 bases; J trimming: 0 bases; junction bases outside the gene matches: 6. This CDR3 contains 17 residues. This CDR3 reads CASSQSGTGSSGNTIYF. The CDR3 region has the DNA TGCGCCAGCAGCCAGTCCGGGACAGGGAGCTCTGGAAACACCATATATTTT.

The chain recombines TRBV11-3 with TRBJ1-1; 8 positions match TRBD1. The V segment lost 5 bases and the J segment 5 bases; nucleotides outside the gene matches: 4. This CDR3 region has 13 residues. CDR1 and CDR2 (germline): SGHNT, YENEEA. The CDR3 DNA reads TGTGCCAGCAGCATGGGACAGGCAACTGAAGCTTTCTTT. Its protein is CASSMGQATEAFF.

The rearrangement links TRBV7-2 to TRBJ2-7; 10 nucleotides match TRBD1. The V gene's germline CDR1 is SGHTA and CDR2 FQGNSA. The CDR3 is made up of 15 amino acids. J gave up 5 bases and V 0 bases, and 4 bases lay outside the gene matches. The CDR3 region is CASSLAGTGVHEQYF. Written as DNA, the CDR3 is TGTGCCAGCAGCTTAGCCGGGACAGGGGTCCACGAGCAGTACTTC. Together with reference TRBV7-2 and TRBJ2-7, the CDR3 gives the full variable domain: GAGVSQSPSNKVTEKGKDVELRCDPISGHTALYWYRQSLGQGLEFLIYFQGNSAPDKSGLPSDRFSAERTGGSVSTLTIQRTQQEDSAVYLCASSLAGTGVHEQYFGPGTRLTVT.

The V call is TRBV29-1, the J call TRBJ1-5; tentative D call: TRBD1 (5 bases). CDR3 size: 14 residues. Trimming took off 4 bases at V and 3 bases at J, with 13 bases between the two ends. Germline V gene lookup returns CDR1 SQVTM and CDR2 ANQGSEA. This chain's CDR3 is CSVAGENLNQPQHF. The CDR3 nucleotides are TGCAGCGTTGCGGGGGAGAACCTCAATCAGCCCCAGCATTTT.

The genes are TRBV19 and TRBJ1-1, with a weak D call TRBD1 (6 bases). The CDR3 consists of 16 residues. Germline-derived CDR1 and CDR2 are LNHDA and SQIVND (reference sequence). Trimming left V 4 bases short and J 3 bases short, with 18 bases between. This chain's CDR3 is CASSKSPFPGDTEAFF. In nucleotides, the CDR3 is TGTGCCAGTAGTAAGTCACCCTTTCCAGGGGACACTGAAGCTTTCTTT. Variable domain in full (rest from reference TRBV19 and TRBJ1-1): DGGITQSPKYLFRKEGQNVTLSCEQNLNHDAMYWYRQDPGQGLRLIYYSQIVNDFQKGDIAEGYSVSREKKESFPLTVTSAQKNPTAFYLCASSKSPFPGDTEAFFGQGTRLTVV.

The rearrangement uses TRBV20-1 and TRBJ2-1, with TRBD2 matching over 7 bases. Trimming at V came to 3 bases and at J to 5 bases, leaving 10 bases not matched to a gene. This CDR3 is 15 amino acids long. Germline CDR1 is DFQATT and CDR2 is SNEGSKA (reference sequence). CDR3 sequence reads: CSASRTRARNNEQFF. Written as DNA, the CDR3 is TGCAGTGCTAGTCGGACTAGGGCAAGGAACAATGAGCAGTTCTTC.

The CDR3 nucleotides read TGCAGCGTTGTCAACAGGGATTCTGGAAACACCATATATTTT. It encodes CSVVNRDSGNTIYF. The chain joins TRBV29-1 to TRBJ1-3, with D perhaps matching TRBD1 (6 bases). The CDR3 has 14 amino acids. CDR1 and CDR2 (germline): SQVTM, ANQGSEA. Trimming took off 4 bases at V and 1 base at J, with 11 bases between the two ends.

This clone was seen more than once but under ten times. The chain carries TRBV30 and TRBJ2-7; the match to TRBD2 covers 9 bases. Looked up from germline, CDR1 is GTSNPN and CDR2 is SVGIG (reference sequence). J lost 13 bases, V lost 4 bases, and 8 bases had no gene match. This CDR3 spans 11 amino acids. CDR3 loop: CAWTSGEARYF. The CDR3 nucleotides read TGTGCCTGGACTAGCGGGGAGGCACGATACTTC.

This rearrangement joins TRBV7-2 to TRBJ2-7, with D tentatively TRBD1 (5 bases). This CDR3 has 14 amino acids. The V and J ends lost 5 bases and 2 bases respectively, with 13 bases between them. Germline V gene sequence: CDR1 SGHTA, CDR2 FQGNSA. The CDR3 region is CASSTRQMTYEQYF. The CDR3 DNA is TGTGCCAGCAGCACCCGACAGATGACCTACGAGCAGTACTTC.

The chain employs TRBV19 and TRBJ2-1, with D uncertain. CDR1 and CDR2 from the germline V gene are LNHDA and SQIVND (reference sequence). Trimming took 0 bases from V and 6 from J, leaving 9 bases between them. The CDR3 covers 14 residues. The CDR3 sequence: CASSIEVRGNEQFF. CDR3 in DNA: TGTGCCAGTAGTATAGAAGTACGCGGCAATGAGCAGTTCTTC.

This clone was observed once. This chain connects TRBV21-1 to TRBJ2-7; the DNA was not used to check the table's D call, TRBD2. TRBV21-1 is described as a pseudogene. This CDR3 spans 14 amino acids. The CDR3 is CASSKGVAGDEQYF. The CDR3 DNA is TGTGCCAGCAGCAAAGGTGTAGCGGGGGACGAGCAGTACTTC.

This CDR3 is CASSLTTGGGGELFF. The DNA for the CDR3 is TGTGCCAGCAGCCTGACGACAGGGGGCGGCGGGGAGCTGTTTTTT. This sequence joins TRBV7-2 and TRBJ2-2, with TRBD1 identical over 10 bases. The CDR3 sequence is 15 residues long. Germline CDR1 SGHTA, CDR2 FQGNSA. V dropped 5 bases and J dropped 7; count of bases not matched to a gene: 7.

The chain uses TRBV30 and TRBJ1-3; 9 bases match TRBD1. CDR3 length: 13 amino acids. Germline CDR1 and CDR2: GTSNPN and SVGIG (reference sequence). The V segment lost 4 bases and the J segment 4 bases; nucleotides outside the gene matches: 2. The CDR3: CAWNRGLGNTIYF. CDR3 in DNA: TGTGCCTGGAACAGGGGGCTCGGAAACACCATATATTTT. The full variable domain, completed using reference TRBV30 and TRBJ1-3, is SQTIHQWPATLVQPVGSPLSLECTVEGTSNPNLYWYRQAAGRGLQLLFYSVGIGQISSEVPQNLSASRPQDRQFILSSKKLLLSDSGFYLCAWNRGLGNTIYFGEGSWLTVV.

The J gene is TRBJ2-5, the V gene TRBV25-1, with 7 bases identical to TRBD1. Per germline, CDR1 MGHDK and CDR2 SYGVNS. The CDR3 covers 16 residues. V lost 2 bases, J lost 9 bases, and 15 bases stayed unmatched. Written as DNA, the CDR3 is TGTGCCAGCAGTGAAGGGACAGTCCTCGACCCATATCCCCAGTACTTC. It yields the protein CASSEGTVLDPYPQYF. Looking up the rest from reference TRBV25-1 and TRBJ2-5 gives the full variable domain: EADIYQTPRYLVIGTGKKITLECSQTMGHDKMYWYQQDPGMELHLIHYSYGVNSTEKGDLSSESTVSRIRTEHFPLTLESARPSHTSQYLCASSEGTVLDPYPQYFGPGTRLLVL.

CDR3 residues: CASSLGQDLHF. The CDR3, as DNA: TGTGCCAGCAGTTTGGGGCAGGACCTGCATTTT. This chain joins TRBV28 and TRBJ1-5, with D perhaps matching TRBD1 (5 bases). Trimming shortened V by 3 bases and J by 15 bases, and 12 bases separated the two germline ends. CDR1 is MDHEN and CDR2 is SYDVKM in the germline V gene. The CDR3 consists of 11 residues.

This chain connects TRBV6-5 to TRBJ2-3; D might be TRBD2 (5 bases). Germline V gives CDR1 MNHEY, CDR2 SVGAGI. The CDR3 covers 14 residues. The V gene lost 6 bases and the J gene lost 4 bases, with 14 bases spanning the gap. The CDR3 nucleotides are TGTGCCAGCAGCGCGACCCCAGCGGCAGATACGCAGTATTTT. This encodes CASSATPAADTQYF.

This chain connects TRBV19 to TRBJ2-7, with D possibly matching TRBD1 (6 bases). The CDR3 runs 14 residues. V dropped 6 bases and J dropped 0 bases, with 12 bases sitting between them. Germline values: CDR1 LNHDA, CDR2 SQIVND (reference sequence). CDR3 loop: CASSRQVSSYEQYF. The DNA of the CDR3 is TGTGCCAGTAGCCGACAGGTGAGCTCCTACGAGCAGTACTTC.

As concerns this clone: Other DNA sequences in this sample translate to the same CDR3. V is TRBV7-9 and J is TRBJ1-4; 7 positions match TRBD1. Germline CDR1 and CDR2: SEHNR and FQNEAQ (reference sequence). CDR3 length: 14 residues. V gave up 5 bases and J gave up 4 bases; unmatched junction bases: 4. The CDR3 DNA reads TGTGCCAGCAGCCTTGGACAGGTTAATGAAAAACTGTTTTTT. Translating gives CASSLGQVNEKLFF.

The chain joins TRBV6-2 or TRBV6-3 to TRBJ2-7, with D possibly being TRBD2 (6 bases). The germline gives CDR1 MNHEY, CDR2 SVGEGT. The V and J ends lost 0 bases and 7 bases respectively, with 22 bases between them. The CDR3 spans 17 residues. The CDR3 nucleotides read TGTGCCAGCAGTTACTCGGCCGGGAAGGGAGGTTTAAGGGAGCAGTACTTC. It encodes CASSYSAGKGGLREQYF.

The CDR3, as DNA: TGTGCCAGCAGCACCGCCAATAGGGGAGCTTTCTTT. It is translated as CASSTANRGAFF. This chain connects TRBV25-1 to TRBJ1-1, with D maybe TRBD1 (5 bases). Looked up from germline, CDR1 is MGHDK and CDR2 is SYGVNS. This CDR3 comprises 12 residues. V gave up 6 bases and J gave up 10 bases, with 15 bases separating them.

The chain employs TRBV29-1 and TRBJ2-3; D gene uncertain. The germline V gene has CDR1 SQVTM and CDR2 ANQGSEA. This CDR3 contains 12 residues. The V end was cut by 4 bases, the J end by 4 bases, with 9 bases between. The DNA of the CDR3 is TGCAGCGTTGTAGTTTCCGCAGATACGCAGTATTTT. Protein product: CSVVVSADTQYF.